This TCR beta chain was documented in a study of shared clonotypes between healthy human individuals (dated by TCRdb to 2019 to 2021). With respect to the entire study: The cohort comprised a couple of women and a few men aged 18 to 49 years. Per donor, three plates each were used for CD4 naive and CD4 memory, two for CD8 naive, and one for CD8 memory. To estimate repertoire size and how much clonotypes are shared between individuals, the study performed deep sequencing of blood TCR repertoires from about five healthy adults. To increase sequencing depth and limit assay-specific biases, TCR repertoire library preparation and sequencing were carried out by different laboratories using diverse techniques. Between about 0.8 and 9 billion PBMCs per donor were obtained by leukapheresis. General conclusions and limits of the study: The small number of donors limited the genetic and exposure-history diversity represented. Rarefaction of sorted-subset datasets indicated incomplete sequencing despite the large sequencing depth. Sampling was limited to blood, and TCR repertoires in tissue likely differ from TCR repertoires in blood. Larger estimated clonotype richness was generally found for naive subsets than for memory subsets. Clonotypes shared by all four sorted-subset donors showed higher generation probabilities than non-shared clonotypes. Sharing across a few donors was observed for roughly 5.4% of naive CD4, 3% to 3.5% of naive CD8, 2% to 2.5% of memory CD4, and around 0.44% of memory CD8 clonotypes. Pairwise subsampling indicated that sequencing depth was expected to affect the degree of clonotype sharing among donors.

V is trimmed back by 4 bases and J by 3 bases, and the junction contains 6 bases that no gene match accounts for. Inclusive of the bounding cysteine and phenylalanine, the CDR3 is 15 residues long. CDR3 DNA only is kept here, 45 bases in frame from base 1. The germline V gene (reference sequence) provides CDR1 SGHNT and CDR2 YYREEE. This clone was seen a single time. Its recognized antigen is unknown. One base away there is no much larger clone; base qualities are not given. CD8 naive samples were obtained by positive selection for CCR7 among CD45RO-negative cells, yielding a CD45RA+CCR7+ population from which TemRA cells were excluded. Donors were healthy HIV-negative adults with no recently reported acute infections or vaccinations. Every donor was a Caucasian adult living in Nashville, Tennessee, USA. After blood collection by leukapheresis, PBMCs were isolated using Ficoll-Histopaque density gradient centrifugation and then cryopreserved in the vapor phase of liquid nitrogen. Analytical flow cytometry was used to check the purity and quantity of each magnetically sorted T cell population. Each sorted fraction had its genomic DNA isolated and then quantified by UV absorbance on a Nanodrop 2000c.

TCR CDR3 regions were amplified from genomic DNA by multiplex PCR using the deep immunoSEQ assay. For each cell subset, the extracted genomic DNA was distributed evenly across all wells of several immunoSEQ 96-well plates, and each plate served as one replicate. For sorted subsets, roughly 200 ng of genomic DNA, equivalent to 25,000 to 35,000 T cell genomes, went into each replicate PCR. Purified libraries were quantified with a Qubit 3.0 fluorometer, sized on a Bioanalyzer 2100, and re-quantified with the KAPA Library Quantification kit. Every immunoSEQ 96-well plate was sequenced on a separate single-read 150-cycle Illumina NextSeq 550 flow cell. The original pipeline was this. Because the immunoSEQ output held only junctional sequences and lacked quality scores, the filtering could not match the filtering applied to full-length reads. To assign V/J genes and CDR3, sequences were annotated against IMGT germline references using PyIR, a Python wrapper for IgBLAST v1.9. Reads with weak V/J assignments (E-value above 1e-6), missing CDR3, stop codons, out-of-frame junctions, or ambiguous translated residues were removed. V3J clonotypes were defined by identical inferred V gene, J gene, and CDR3 amino acid sequence. Percentage overlap between repertoires was calculated by dividing the number of shared unique clonotypes by the size of the smaller repertoire. RTK rarefaction, the Chao1 estimator, and Recon v2.1 estimates of unobserved clonotypes were used to assess repertoire richness. For all TCRbeta clonotypes obtained by the gDNA method from a few donors, generation probabilities were computed with OLGA. TCRdb holds this immuneACCESS table with in-frame rearrangements only. Some clones are missing; in checked studies, unresolved V genes explain under half, and the rest has no known cause. V, J and clone size are taken as reported in that table, and D and trimming were inferred from the DNA itself. A total of about 1.9 million clones appear in this sample, 85% to 95% of them only once. The top ten constitute 1.5% to 2% of the sample.

Recombination connected TRBV5-4 to TRBJ2-1, with 8 junctional bases fitting TRBD1. Material: naive CD8+ T cells from PBMCs. The sample's cell subset or site label, in plain terms: CD45RA+CCR7+. This TCR came from a man aged 18 to 35 in good health. Some clones in this sample may be carry-over from other donors' samples. The CDR3 protein: CASSPTGGDYNEQFF. The DNA sequence is given as TGTGCCAGCAGCCCTACAGGGGGAGACTACAATGAGCAGTTCTTC.